Shown below are 25 T cell receptor beta chains from a single sample sequenced in a study of technical replicates of blood from a few donors. Data came from immunoSEQ multiplex PCR; TCRdb stores just in-frame clones and leaves some out. The data hold about 82,000 clones, with roughly 90% observed a single time. The source material was T cells isolated from PBMCs. The receptors here all came from a human donor in good health.

This clone has only a few counts. The rearrangement joins TRBV4-1 to TRBJ2-5; D is possibly TRBD1 (5 bases). Germline CDR1 MGHRA, CDR2 YSYEKL. The V and J ends lost 0 bases and 2 bases respectively, with 16 bases between them. There are 17 residues in the CDR3. CDR3 amino acids: CASSQDRGAGKQETQYF. The CDR3 DNA sequence: TGCGCCAGCAGCCAAGATCGTGGGGCAGGGAAACAAGAGACCCAGTACTTC.

The chain employs TRBV4-1 and TRBJ2-1; 11 nucleotides line up with TRBD2. The V gene end was trimmed by 4 bases and the J gene end by 6 bases; junction bases not matched to a gene: 8. The germline CDR1 and CDR2 sequences are MGHRA and YSYEKL. The CDR3 consists of 16 residues. CDR3 DNA sequence: TGCGCCAGCAGCCGAAGTCTAGCGGGAGGATTCAATGAGCAGTTCTTC. It translates to CASSRSLAGGFNEQFF.

The J gene is TRBJ2-5, the V gene TRBV28; weak D call: TRBD1 (5 bases). The CDR3 has 14 residues. Germline V lookup: CDR1 MDHEN, CDR2 SYDVKM. The V end was cut by 4 bases, the J end by 2 bases, with 11 bases between. This CDR3 reads CASSWVRDQETQYF. In DNA form, the CDR3 reads TGTGCCAGCAGTTGGGTCAGGGATCAAGAGACCCAGTACTTC.

CDR3 sequence: CSVQIDRGKRYEQYF. CDR3 coding DNA: TGCAGCGTGCAGATCGACAGGGGGAAACGATACGAGCAGTACTTC. The chain uses TRBV29-1 and TRBJ2-7, with 9 bases fitting TRBD1. There are 15 residues in the CDR3. CDR1 is SQVTM and CDR2 is ANQGSEA in the germline V gene. V shed 6 bases, J shed 4 bases, and the junction held 13 bases outside the gene matches.

The chain carries TRBV28 and TRBJ2-7; no firm D call. V was cut by 6 bases and J by 4 bases, with 13 bases left in between. CDR3 length: 13 residues. Germline V gene sequence: CDR1 MDHEN, CDR2 SYDVKM. The CDR3 nucleotides read TGTGCCAGCAGGCGGCGGCAGTCTTACGAGCAGTACTTC. This sequence encodes CASRRRQSYEQYF.

The chain employs TRBV4-1 and TRBJ2-1; 9 nucleotides agree with TRBD2. The V segment lost 4 bases and the J segment 3 bases; nucleotides outside the gene matches: 7. This CDR3 is 16 amino acids long. Germline V gene sequence: CDR1 MGHRA, CDR2 YSYEKL. CDR3 protein: CASSRVAGVNYNEQFF. The CDR3 DNA sequence: TGCGCCAGCAGCCGAGTAGCGGGAGTTAACTACAATGAGCAGTTCTTC.

The chain links TRBV2 to TRBJ2-7, with 7 nucleotides matching TRBD2. The CDR3 is 16 amino acids. V dropped 6 bases and J dropped 0; count of bases not matched to a gene: 11. CDR1 is SNHLY and CDR2 is FYNNEI in the germline V gene. This CDR3 is CASRDLADPNSYEQYF. The CDR3 region has the DNA TGTGCCAGCAGGGACCTAGCGGACCCCAACTCCTACGAGCAGTACTTC.

V is TRBV28 and J is TRBJ2-1, with D uncertain. Trimming shortened V by 2 bases and J by 7 bases, and 15 bases separated the two germline ends. Looked up from germline, CDR1 is MDHEN and CDR2 is SYDVKM. The CDR3 runs to 15 residues. CDR3 nucleotides: TGTGCCAGCAGTTTAGTCGCGGAGTCCTTGAATGAGCAGTTCTTC. Its protein is CASSLVAESLNEQFF.

The table lists this clone with a count of one. The chain couples TRBV5-1 to TRBJ2-1, with TRBD2 identical over 8 bases. Germline-derived CDR1 and CDR2 are SGHRS and YFSETQ. Trimming removed 7 bases from V and 7 bases from J; junction bases left unmatched: 10. This CDR3 has 14 amino acids. The CDR3 coding sequence is TGCGCCAGCTGTACGGGAGGGAATCAGAATGAGCAGTTCTTC. This sequence encodes CASCTGGNQNEQFF.

This clone appeared once. CDR3 in DNA: TGTGCCAGCAGCGTAGAAGGACAGTCGACCGGGGAGCTGTTTTTT. The encoded protein is CASSVEGQSTGELFF. The chain has TRBV9 and TRBJ2-2; weak D call: TRBD1 (6 bases). Germline CDR1 and CDR2: SGDLS and YYNGEE. The CDR3 totals 15 residues. Trimming removed 0 bases at V and 5 bases at J, with 11 bases between.

V and J are TRBV28 and TRBJ1-5; D perhaps matches TRBD1 (5 bases). Germline values: CDR1 MDHEN, CDR2 SYDVKM. V dropped 5 bases and J dropped 4 bases, with 18 bases sitting between them. The CDR3 runs to 16 residues. Here the CDR3 reads CASSPRGGGWNQPQHF. The DNA for the CDR3 is TGTGCCAGCAGTCCCAGAGGCGGGGGGTGGAATCAGCCCCAGCATTTT.

The V and J genes are TRBV9 and TRBJ2-3, with no clear D. CDR3 length: 14 residues. The V gene lost 0 bases and the J gene lost 0 bases, with 5 bases spanning the gap. Germline CDR1 SGDLS, CDR2 YYNGEE. The chain's CDR3 is CASSVDPSTDTQYF. CDR3 nucleotides: TGTGCCAGCAGCGTAGATCCTAGCACAGATACGCAGTATTTT. Variable domain in full (rest from reference TRBV9 and TRBJ2-3): DSGVTQTPKHLITATGQRVTLRCSPRSGDLSVYWYQQSLDQGLQFLIQYYNGEERAKGNILERFSAQQFPDLHSELNLSSLELGDSALYFCASSVDPSTDTQYFGPGTRLTVL.

The chain uses TRBV28 and TRBJ2-4; tentative D call: TRBD1 (5 bases). This CDR3 spans 14 amino acids. V was clipped by 7 bases and J by 3 bases, with 13 bases between them. The germline V gene encodes CDR1 MDHEN and CDR2 SYDVKM. The CDR3 region is CASNTSRGKNIQYF. In nucleotides, the CDR3 is TGTGCCAGCAATACCTCAAGGGGCAAAAACATTCAGTACTTC.

This clone was recorded only once. The chain links TRBV7-8 to TRBJ1-2; 8 bases align to TRBD1. This CDR3 is 15 amino acids long. The germline gives CDR1 SGHVS, CDR2 FQNEAQ. The V and J ends lost 5 bases and 8 bases, in that order; junction bases with no gene match: 13. CDR3 in amino acids: CASSRESGGGSGYTF. The CDR3 DNA sequence: TGTGCCAGCAGCCGCGAGTCAGGGGGCGGGTCGGGCTACACCTTC.

This clone has only one observation. The V and J genes are TRBV7-9 and TRBJ2-7; the D is unclear. The germline CDR1 and CDR2 sequences are SEHNR and FQNEAQ (reference sequence). This CDR3 has 11 residues. V dropped 3 bases and J dropped 4 bases, with 4 bases sitting between them. The CDR3 region is CASSLQYEQYF. The CDR3 DNA follows: TGTGCCAGCAGCTTGCAGTACGAGCAGTACTTC.

This clone has just one count. The chain combines TRBV27 with TRBJ1-5; tentative D call: TRBD1 (5 bases). Germline CDR1 MNHEY, CDR2 SMNVEV (reference sequence). Trimming removed 3 bases from V and 3 bases from J, with 6 bases in between. The CDR3 is 13 amino acids. CDR3 amino acids: CASSFRDNQPQHF. CDR3 nucleotides: TGTGCCAGCAGTTTCAGGGACAATCAGCCCCAGCATTTT.

The rearrangement links TRBV21-1 to TRBJ1-1. TRBV21-1 is marked as a pseudogene. This CDR3 is 17 amino acids long. The CDR3 here is CASSNKTGLDMNTEAFF. The CDR3 DNA follows: TGTGCCAGCAGCAATAAAACGGGACTCGACATGAACACTGAAGCTTTCTTT.

The chain links TRBV5-4 to TRBJ2-5; 7 bases map to TRBD2. This CDR3 contains 16 residues. Germline V gene lookup returns CDR1 SGHNT and CDR2 YYREEE (reference sequence). The J segment lost 4 bases and the V segment lost 4 bases, leaving 13 bases of the junction unmatched. CDR3 sequence reads: CASSPGTTPASETQYF. In nucleotides, the CDR3 is TGTGCCAGCAGCCCCGGGACTACGCCCGCCTCAGAGACCCAGTACTTC.

J is TRBJ2-1 and V is TRBV5-4; D is possibly TRBD2 (7 bases). V was pared by 0 bases and J by 6 bases, with 19 bases between. The germline V gene encodes CDR1 SGHNT and CDR2 YYREEE (reference sequence). The CDR3 totals 17 residues. The CDR3 coding sequence is TGTGCCAGCAGCTTGGTGGGAGGGCCCCTAGGGGGCAATGAGCAGTTCTTC. This codes for CASSLVGGPLGGNEQFF.

V and J are TRBV6-5 and TRBJ1-1; TRBD1 matches at 7 bases. The CDR3 is made up of 13 amino acids. Trimming at V came to 8 bases and at J to 0 bases, leaving 3 bases not matched to a gene. Germline CDR1 MNHEY, CDR2 SVGAGI. CDR3 in DNA: TGTGCCAGCGCGACAGGGATGAACACTGAAGCTTTCTTT. Amino acid sequence: CASATGMNTEAFF.

The chain links TRBV5-1 to TRBJ2-3, with 14 nucleotides matching TRBD2. Unmatched junction bases numbered 13, after V lost 4 bases and J lost 6 bases. Germline V gene data show CDR1 as SGHRS and CDR2 as YFSETQ. The CDR3 covers 18 residues. Here the CDR3 reads CASSRGPGTSGGVDTQYF. CDR3 nucleotide sequence: TGCGCCAGCAGCCGGGGGCCTGGGACTAGCGGGGGTGTGGATACGCAGTATTTT.

The rearrangement joins TRBV11-2 to TRBJ1-2; no definite D call. The germline V gene has CDR1 SGHAT and CDR2 FQNNGV. V gave up 5 bases and J gave up 2 bases, with 9 bases separating them. The CDR3 loop spans 13 amino acids. The CDR3 protein is CASSGERNYGYTF. The CDR3, as DNA: TGTGCCAGCAGCGGGGAGCGGAACTATGGCTACACCTTC.

The V and J genes are TRBV27 and TRBJ2-1; D may be TRBD2 (6 bases). This CDR3 is 14 amino acids long. V lost 5 bases and J 9 bases, leaving 17 bases between the germline ends. Per the germline V gene, CDR1 is MNHEY and CDR2 is SMNVEV (reference sequence). CDR3 region: CASSPRDSRTEQFF. The DNA for the CDR3 is TGTGCCAGCAGTCCCCGGGACTCACGGACTGAGCAGTTCTTC.

The chain uses TRBV4-1 and TRBJ1-1; 8 positions match TRBD1. The germline gives CDR1 MGHRA, CDR2 YSYEKL. V was pared by 3 bases and J by 5 bases, with 8 bases of the junction left unmatched. CDR3 length equals 15 residues. Here the CDR3 reads CASSQSGGRVTEAFF. As DNA, the CDR3 is TGCGCCAGCAGCCAGTCAGGGGGCCGAGTAACTGAAGCTTTCTTT.

This rearrangement joins TRBV11-2 to TRBJ2-1; possibly TRBD2 for D (5 bases). V lost 2 bases and J lost 4, with 9 bases in between. This CDR3 contains 14 residues. Germline assignment: CDR1 SGHAT and CDR2 FQNNGV. CDR3 amino acids: CASSLRESYNEQFF. DNA for the CDR3: TGTGCCAGCAGCTTACGGGAAAGTTACAATGAGCAGTTCTTC.